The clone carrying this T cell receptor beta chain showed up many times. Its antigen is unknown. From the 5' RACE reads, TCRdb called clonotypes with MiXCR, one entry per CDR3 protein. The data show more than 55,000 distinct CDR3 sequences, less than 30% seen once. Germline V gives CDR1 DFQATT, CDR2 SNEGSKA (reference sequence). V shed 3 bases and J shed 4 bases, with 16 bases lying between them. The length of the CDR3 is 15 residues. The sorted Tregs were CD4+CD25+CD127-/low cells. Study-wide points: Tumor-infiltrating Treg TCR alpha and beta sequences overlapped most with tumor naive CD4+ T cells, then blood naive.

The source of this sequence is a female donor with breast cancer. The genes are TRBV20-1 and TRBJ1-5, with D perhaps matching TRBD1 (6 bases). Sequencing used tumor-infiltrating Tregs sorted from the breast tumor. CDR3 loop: CSASGGGGGNQPQHF. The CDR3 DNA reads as TGCAGTGCTAGTGGGGGAGGGGGGGGAAATCAGCCCCAGCATTTT.